These T cell receptor beta chains were read from a single sample in a study of blood T cell repertoires in COVID-19. Profiled with immunoSEQ multiplex PCR; TCRdb holds only in-frame clones, not every one. The data contain roughly 120,000 clones, approximately 82% of them singletons. Sequenced sample: peripheral blood. These receptors originate from a man aged 65 to 85 with active or convalescent COVID-19. The CDR3 runs from the conserved cysteine through the conserved F or W. The order of the fields is clone size, J gene, V gene, D gene, CDR3 DNA, CDR3 protein. A D gene is named only where the DNA matches it firmly. Only some rows state a clone size, as once, few, many or a class for expanded clones.

. | TRBJ2-1 | TRBV27 | . | TGTGCCAGCAGTAGTCAGCGTAGGAATGAGCAGTTCTTC | CASSSQRRNEQFF
. | TRBJ1-1 | TRBV5-1 | . | TGCGCCAGCAGCTGGGAAAGGGAGACTGAAGCTTTCTTT | CASSWERETEAFF
. | TRBJ1-3 | TRBV7-9 | . | TGTGCCAGCAGCTTAATCACACCTGCTGGAAACACCATATATTTT | CASSLITPAGNTIYF
. | TRBJ2-5 | TRBV2 | . | TGTGCCAGCAACGGCAGGATAAGCGAGACCCAGTACTTC | CASNGRISETQYF
. | TRBJ2-1 | TRBV11-2 | . | TGTGCCAGCAGCCCGAACCCGAGTCCCAATGAGCAGTTCTTC | CASSPNPSPNEQFF
few | TRBJ1-1 | TRBV27 | TRBD1 | TGTGCCAGCAGTTTACCGGACAGGGAGGGCCCCGCTTTCTTT | CASSLPDREGPAFF
. | TRBJ2-5 | TRBV6-2/TRBV6-3 | TRBD2 | TGTGCCAGCAGTTATGGGGGGGCGGGAGGAGAGACCCAGTACTTC | CASSYGGAGGETQYF
. | TRBJ2-1 | TRBV10-3 | . | TGTGCCATCAGTGAGTCGATGGCAGGGGCCTACAATGAGCAGTTCTTC | CAISESMAGAYNEQFF
. | TRBJ2-7 | TRBV9 | TRBD1 | TGTGCCAGCAGCCCCTCCGCCGGGACAGGGAAGGGCGAGCAGTACTTC | CASSPSAGTGKGEQYF
. | TRBJ2-7 | TRBV30 | TRBD2 | TGTGCCTGGAGTCCCGGCGGGGGGGGGTCCTACGAGCAGTACTTC | CAWSPGGGGSYEQYF
. | TRBJ2-5 | TRBV2 | TRBD2 | TGTGCCAGCAGCAAACGGACTAGCGGGGAGGAGACCCAGTACTTC | CASSKRTSGEETQYF
. | TRBJ2-2 | TRBV3-1/TRBV3-2 | . | TGTGCCAGCAGCCAAGGGTCCGGGTTTAACGGGGAGCTGTTTTTT | CASSQGSGFNGELFF
few | TRBJ1-2 | TRBV5-1 | TRBD1 | TGCGCCAGCAGCTTGGCGGACAGGCATAACTATGGCTACACCTTC | CASSLADRHNYGYTF
. | TRBJ1-4 | TRBV4-3 | . | TGCGCCAGCAGCCAAGATATGGCGGAACATAATGAAAAACTGTTTTTT | CASSQDMAEHNEKLFF
. | TRBJ1-2 | TRBV5-1 | . | TGCGCCAGCAGCACGACCGACTACTATGGCTACACCTTC | CASSTTDYYGYTF
. | TRBJ1-5 | TRBV12-5 | TRBD1 | TGTGCTAGTGGTTTGGTACTAGGACAGGGGGGTAATCAGCCCCAGCATTTT | CASGLVLGQGGNQPQHF
. | TRBJ2-2 | TRBV7-9 | TRBD1 | TGTGCCAGCAGCCTGGACAGGGATGCCGGGGAGCTGTTTTTT | CASSLDRDAGELFF
. | TRBJ2-2 | TRBV15 | TRBD2 | TGTGCCACCAGCAGAGGGCTAGCGGGAGGGGTCGGGGAGCTGTTTTTT | CATSRGLAGGVGELFF
. | TRBJ2-1 | TRBV6-5 | TRBD2 | TGTGCCAGCAGCTCCGGACTAGCGGTCGATGAGCAGTTCTTC | CASSSGLAVDEQFF
. | TRBJ1-5 | TRBV24-1 | . | TGTGCCACCAGTGATTTATCTGGGGGGGAGGGTCTAGATAGCAATCAGCCCCAGCATTTT | CATSDLSGGEGLDSNQPQHF
. | TRBJ1-2 | TRBV7-2 | TRBD1 | TGTGCCAGCAGCTTAGGTGTCGGGACAGGGGTCAACTATGGCTACACCTTC | CASSLGVGTGVNYGYTF
few | TRBJ2-1 | TRBV6-4 | TRBD2 | TGTGCCAGCAGGGATATGGCTAGCGGGGCTAGTGAGCAGTTCTTC | CASRDMASGASEQFF
. | TRBJ2-2 | TRBV11-3 | TRBD2 | TGTGCCAGCAGCCCCCCGGGACTAGCGGCGAACACCGGGGAGCTGTTTTTT | CASSPPGLAANTGELFF
. | TRBJ2-2 | TRBV18 | TRBD2 | TGTGCCAGCTCACCCGAAGCGGGGACCGGGGAGCTGTTTTTT | CASSPEAGTGELFF
. | TRBJ2-1 | TRBV4-1 | . | TGCGCCAGCAGCCCCCGACTAGTAGCCTACAATGAGCAGTTCTTC | CASSPRLVAYNEQFF
. | TRBJ1-5 | TRBV9 | . | TGTGCCAGCAGCAGAGGGGCAGGGGCGGATAGCAATCAGCCCCAGCATTTT | CASSRGAGADSNQPQHF
. | TRBJ1-2 | TRBV3-1/TRBV3-2 | . | TGTGCCAGCAGCCAACCCGGCCCAGGGCCTGGCTACACCTTC | CASSQPGPGPGYTF
. | TRBJ1-5 | TRBV15 | TRBD1 | TGTGCCACCAGCGGTGAACGGACAGGGATCTTTCAGCCCCAGCATTTT | CATSGERTGIFQPQHF
few | TRBJ1-1 | TRBV24-1 | TRBD1 | TGTGCCACCAGTGACAATTTCCTGGACAGGGCTGGGACTGAAGCTTTCTTT | CATSDNFLDRAGTEAFF
. | TRBJ2-7 | TRBV6-6 | TRBD2 | TGTGCCAGCAGTCAAGGACTAGCGGGGCTCGAGCAGTACTTC | CASSQGLAGLEQYF
. | TRBJ1-2 | TRBV25-1 | TRBD1 | TGTGCCAGCAGTGATCGAGTTCAGGGGGGCGGCTACACCTTC | CASSDRVQGGGYTF
. | TRBJ1-1 | TRBV3-1/TRBV3-2 | . | TGTGCCAGCAGCCAAGATTTTTACTCGAACACTGAAGCTTTCTTT | CASSQDFYSNTEAFF
. | TRBJ2-3 | TRBV7-8 | TRBD1 | TGTGCCAGCAGCTTAGGATACGGGACAGGAAGAACAGATACGCAGTATTTT | CASSLGYGTGRTDTQYF